The next 15 T cell receptor beta chains were all read from a single sample in a study of tumor-infiltrating lymphocytes in primary liver carcinoma. Making TCR beta cDNA involved 400 to 600 ng total RNA and a constant-region primer. For TCR beta, libraries were produced by three nested multiplex PCR rounds using slightly modified ARM-PCR. A C-beta reverse primer and TRBV1-TRBV30 forward primers served in each of the first two PCR rounds, at approximately 10 cycles apiece. Each CDR3 protein gets one entry after TCRdb re-called the multiplex PCR reads with MiXCR. The sample lists around 40,000 distinct CDR3 sequences; around 72% were seen once. For each extraction, RNA and DNA were obtained together from about 21-30 mg of unsorted bulk tissue. Input material: liver tumor tissue from sampling region 2. Subset noted: tumor region T2, inferior pole. These receptors were collected from a man in his forties or fifties with primary liver carcinoma and hepatitis B virus infection.

In this sample, this clonotype turned up many times. The chain carries TRBV2 and TRBJ2-7; D may be TRBD2 (6 bases). Germline values: CDR1 SNHLY, CDR2 FYNNEI. The CDR3 has 13 residues. Trimming removed 7 bases from V and 5 bases from J, with 15 bases in between. The CDR3 here is CASKGSGRNEQYF. CDR3 in DNA: TGTGCCAGCAAGGGTAGCGGTAGGAACGAGCAGTACTTC.

This clonotype has just one count. One base away lies a much larger clone, so this may be a sequencing read error. The chain combines TRBV15 with TRBJ1-6; D gene uncertain. Germline V gene lookup returns CDR1 LNHNV and CDR2 YYDKDF (reference sequence). This CDR3 comprises 12 residues. The CDR3 DNA sequence: TGTACCACCAGCACGGCCAATTCACCCCTCCACTTT. It encodes CTTSTANSPLHF.

This clonotype was seen a handful of times. This may be a read error, as it is one base from a much larger clone. The conserved phenylalanine or tryptophan is not found at the CDR3 terminus, so this likely reflects a read error. V and J are TRBV7-9 and TRBJ1-1; tentative D call: TRBD1 (6 bases). The V and J ends lost 5 bases and 7 bases respectively, with 17 bases between them. The length of the CDR3 is 14 residues. Germline lookup yields CDR1 SEHNR and CDR2 FQNEAQ (reference sequence). CDR3 protein: CASSETGLGNEAFL. The CDR3 nucleotides read TGTGCCAGCAGCGAAACAGGGCTGGGGAATGAAGCTTTCCTT.

Worth noting for this clonotype: One junction end disagrees with the germline gene, perhaps due to a read error. The chain employs TRBV6-1 and TRBJ2-7, with 7 positions matching TRBD1. CDR3 size: 16 residues. Per germline, CDR1 MNHNS and CDR2 SASEGT. The CDR3 coding sequence is TGTGCCAGCACCCCACGGTCGAGACAGGGCTCATACGGGCAGTACTTC. Protein sequence: CASTPRSRQGSYGQYF.

As concerns this clonotype: This is likely a read error, given that the CDR3 carries no conserved phenylalanine or tryptophan at its end. The chain is built from TRBV5-1 and TRBJ1-1, with D possibly matching TRBD1 (5 bases). The CDR3 covers 14 residues. The germline gives CDR1 SGHRS, CDR2 YFSETQ. The V and J ends lost 7 bases and 1 base respectively, with 14 bases between them. The CDR3 reads CASGHGGSNTEAFI. The CDR3 nucleotides read TGCGCCAGCGGACATGGGGGTTCGAACACTGAAGCTTTCATT.

Note on this clonotype: The germline gene is not matched at one end of the junction; a read error may be the cause. The J gene is TRBJ2-2, the V gene TRBV12-3 or TRBV12-4; the D gene could be TRBD1 or TRBD2 (5 bases each). CDR3 length equals 15 residues. CDR3 sequence reads: CTSSLVLGRGGELFF. CDR3 DNA: TGTACCAGTAGTTTAGTTCTGGGGCGCGGGGGGGAGCTGTTTTTT.

This clonotype has only a few counts. Given a much more abundant clone one base away, this may be a read error. The chain employs TRBV28 and TRBJ2-2; 10 bases match TRBD2. CDR3 size: 19 residues. Looked up from germline, CDR1 is MDHEN and CDR2 is SYDVKM. For the CDR3, the DNA is TGTGCCAGCAGTTTCCCGTCTAGCGGGAGTCGGTCGAACGCCGGGGAGCTGTTTTTT. Translating gives CASSFPSSGSRSNAGELFF.

A word on this clonotype: Sequence at one end of the junction differs from germline and may be a read error. J is TRBJ2-3 and V is TRBV11-2; TRBD2 agrees at 10 bases. The V gene's germline CDR1 is SGHAT and CDR2 FQNNGV. The CDR3 extends over 14 amino acids. CDR3 nucleotide sequence: TGCGCCAGCAGTTTAGCGGGAGGCGGGGGTACGCAGTATTTT. Translation gives CASSLAGGGGTQYF.

Concerning this clonotype itself: One end of the junction fails to match germline, which may point to a read error. The rearrangement links TRBV5-4 to TRBJ2-1; the match to TRBD2 covers 7 bases. CDR3 size: 14 residues. Germline V gene data show CDR1 as SGHNT and CDR2 as YYREEE (reference sequence). CDR3 nucleotides: TGCGCCAGCAGCTCGGGGGGTGTGGTGAATGAGCAGTTCTTC. It specifies CASSSGGVVNEQFF. Full variable domain (missing parts from reference TRBV5-4 and TRBJ2-1): ETGVTQSPTHLIKTRGQQVTLRCSSQSGHNTVSWYQQALGQGPQFIFQYYREEENGRGNFPPRFSGLQFPNYSSELNVNALELDDSALYLCASSSGGVVNEQFFGPGTRLTVL.

This clonotype was recorded once. The junction departs from germline at one end; a sequencing error may be responsible. This sequence joins TRBV30 and TRBJ1-6; possibly TRBD1 for D (6 bases). CDR3 length: 14 residues. Germline CDR1 is GTSNPN and CDR2 is SVGIG (reference sequence). The CDR3 protein is CAWNGQSNNSPHYF. The DNA for the CDR3 is TGTGCCTGGAATGGACAGTCTAATAATTCACCCCACTACTTT. Full variable domain (outside the CDR3, taken from reference TRBV30 and TRBJ1-6): SQTIHQWPATLVQPVGSPLSLECTVEGTSNPNLYWYRQAAGRGLQLLFYSVGIGQISSEVPQNLSASRPQDRQFILSSKKLLLSDSGFYLCAWNGQSNNSPHYFGNGTRLTVT.

The chain joins TRBV5-4 to TRBJ2-7; D is unresolved. Trimming stripped 2 bases from V and 13 bases from J, with 19 bases between. In germline, CDR1 is SGHNT, CDR2 YYREEE (reference sequence). The CDR3 has 13 amino acids. For the CDR3, the DNA is TGTGCCAGCAGCTTACATGGGCTGGACGAGCGCTACTTC. Translated, it gives CASSLHGLDERYF.

A note on this clonotype: A read error may produce the germline difference seen at one junction end. This rearrangement joins TRBV4-3 to TRBJ2-5; 11 bases line up with TRBD2. This CDR3 is 17 amino acids long. Germline loops: CDR1 LGHNA, CDR2 YSLEER. Written as DNA, the CDR3 is TGCGCCAGTAGCCAAGCGGCTAGCGGGAGGACTGGTGAGATCGAGTACTTC. Translating gives CASSQAASGRTGEIEYF.

With regard to this clonotype: Sequence at one end of the junction differs from germline and may be a read error. The rearrangement uses TRBV4-2 and TRBJ2-2; the match to TRBD2 covers 9 bases. This CDR3 spans 16 amino acids. Germline V gene data show CDR1 as LGHNA and CDR2 as YNFKEQ. The CDR3 region is CASSQDPAGGKRELFF. The DNA of the CDR3 is TGTGCCAGCAGCCAGGACCCAGCGGGGGGCAAGAGGGAGTTGTTCTTT.

Remarks on this clonotype: One end of the junction is discordant with germline, which a read error may explain. This chain links TRBV5-4 with TRBJ2-5, with D perhaps matching TRBD1 or TRBD2 (5 bases each). The CDR3 is 15 amino acids. Germline CDR1 is SGHNT and CDR2 is YYREEE (reference sequence). The CDR3, as DNA: TGTGCCAGTAGCTCGAACGGGGACGGCCGAGAGACCCAGTACTTC. Translating gives CASSSNGDGRETQYF.

The chain couples TRBV6-2 or TRBV6-3 to TRBJ2-7; 9 nucleotides line up with TRBD1. Germline lookup yields CDR1 MNHEY and CDR2 SVGEGT. This CDR3 contains 14 residues. The J segment lost 6 bases and the V segment lost 9 bases, leaving 12 bases of the junction unmatched. This chain's CDR3 is CASSLRDRASEQYF. CDR3 in DNA: TGTGCCAGTAGCCTCCGGGACAGGGCCAGCGAGCAGTACTTC.